This T cell receptor beta chain came from a study of regulatory T cells in long-lasting Graves disease. Time point meaning: newly diagnosed GD, antithyroid drugs for less than 3 months. Isolated PBMC RNA provided the starting material for the TCR library. Graves' disease diagnosis relied on American Thyroid Association guidelines. Staff took roughly 8.1 milliliters of peripheral blood and put it into EDTA tubes. This clonotype was seen more than once but under ten times. A much larger clonotype is one base distant, so this may be a read error. For TCR beta, libraries came from iRepertoire HTBI primers and Arm-PCR of CDR3 regions. TCRdb re-derived calls from the multiplex PCR reads in MiXCR, one entry per CDR3 protein. The repertoire holds hundreds of thousands of distinct CDR3 sequences, with under 20% as singletons. The same sample was also used in a study of T cells in Graves' hyperthyroidism and ophthalmopathy.

This TCR was recovered from a woman aged 25 to 39 with Graves disease. Sequencing was performed on peripheral blood mononuclear cells (PBMCs), taken at new diagnosis, from a patient treated with antithyroid drugs.

Written as DNA, the CDR3 is TGTGCCAGCAGACTTACAGGGTCTGGGGCCAACGTCCTGACTTTC. As protein: CASRLTGSGANVLTF. This chain links TRBV13 with TRBJ2-6, with TRBD1 as a possible D gene (6 bases). V dropped 6 bases and J dropped 1 base, with 10 bases sitting between them. The germline V gene has CDR1 PRHDT and CDR2 FYEKMQ (reference sequence). This CDR3 has 15 residues.